The entry below describes one T cell receptor beta chain. The data are from a study of blood T cell repertoires in COVID-19. Across the study: Sites across the United States, Italy and Spain contributed samples from acute and convalescent COVID-19. PBMCs, B-cell-depleted T cells, or T cells provided the cDNA or gDNA that made up the material.

The authors' processing: Amplification from reference gene primers served as the basis for estimated nucleated cell counts. Sequencing used immunoSEQ multiplex PCR; TCRdb keeps in-frame clones, though not all of them. V and J calls and clone size are as listed in that table; D and trimming were resolved from the DNA. This sample has tens of thousands of clones, with around 87% found just once. Germline V gene sequence: CDR1 SGHRS, CDR2 YFSETQ. V shed 4 bases and J shed 5 bases, with 27 bases lying between them. This CDR3 is 18 amino acids long. Source material: peripheral blood. This clonotype was sampled from a human donor in a cohort sampled during active COVID-19. The chain is built from TRBV5-1 and TRBJ2-5, with TRBD2 as a possible D gene (7 bases). CDR3: CASSRIPFEGGRGETQYF. Written as DNA, the CDR3 is TGCGCCAGCAGCCGAATCCCTTTTGAGGGGGGGCGGGGTGAGACCCAGTACTTC.